This entry lists 32 T cell receptor beta chains sequenced from one sample in a study of shared clonotypes between healthy human individuals. The protocol was immunoSEQ multiplex PCR, while the TCRdb copy is restricted to in-frame clones and leaves out a portion. The repertoire holds approximately 1,500,000 clones, roughly 96% seen once, with approximately 1% in the top ten. Sample: naive CD4+ T cells sorted from blood. Noted subset: CD45RA+ positively selected. These receptors were obtained from a man aged 25-45 years in good health.

The gene calls are TRBV6-1 and TRBJ2-7; the D is unclear. Between the trimmed V and J ends, which lost 4 bases and 2 bases, there was a span of 12 bases. Germline V lookup: CDR1 MNHNS, CDR2 SASEGT. There are 14 residues in the CDR3. Here the CDR3 DNA reads TGTGCCAGCAGTGTCGGGCCAACGACCTACGAGCAGTACTTC. This translates into CASSVGPTTYEQYF.

This chain connects TRBV11-3 to TRBJ2-1, with 10 bases fitting TRBD1. The V segment lost 5 bases and the J segment 8 bases; nucleotides outside the gene matches: 9. The germline gives CDR1 SGHNT, CDR2 YENEEA. The CDR3 contains 15 residues. The CDR3 sequence is CASSRDRGRSDEQFF. DNA of the CDR3: TGTGCCAGCAGCCGGGACAGGGGCAGGAGCGATGAGCAGTTCTTC.

The chain couples TRBV6-1 to TRBJ2-2; D may be TRBD1 (6 bases). Germline assignment: CDR1 MNHNS and CDR2 SASEGT. The V and J ends lost 7 bases and 1 base respectively, with 10 bases between them. The CDR3 is 14 amino acids. The CDR3 DNA reads as TGTGCCAGCATCCCGACAGGGAACACCGGGGAGCTGTTTTTT. This codes for CASIPTGNTGELFF.

The chain recombines TRBV19 with TRBJ2-4; 12 bases are a match to TRBD2. Per germline, CDR1 LNHDA and CDR2 SQIVND (reference sequence). CDR3 size: 16 residues. V lost 4 bases and J lost 6; bases outside the gene matches: 7. The CDR3 is CASSTPRTSGANIQYF. The CDR3 DNA is TGTGCCAGTAGTACGCCCCGGACTAGCGGGGCAAACATTCAGTACTTC.

This sequence joins TRBV5-1 and TRBJ2-7, with D perhaps assigned TRBD1 or TRBD2 (6 bases each). The CDR3 runs to 14 residues. CDR1 and CDR2 from the germline V gene are SGHRS and YFSETQ. Trimming took off 5 bases at V and 0 bases at J, with 12 bases between the two ends. CDR3 sequence reads: CASRGGQSSYEQYF. CDR3 nucleotides: TGCGCCAGCAGGGGGGGCCAAAGCTCCTACGAGCAGTACTTC.

V usage is TRBV28 and J usage is TRBJ1-5, with TRBD1 matching over 7 bases. CDR1 is MDHEN, CDR2 SYDVKM, per germline. The CDR3 is 14 amino acids. J lost 7 bases, V lost 6 bases, and 9 bases had no gene match. CDR3 nucleotides: TGTGCCAGCAGATTAACAGGGGTAGGCCAGCCCCAGCATTTT. Translation: CASRLTGVGQPQHF.

The CDR3 region has the DNA TGCGCCAGCAGCTCCCGGTTTTGGACAGGGGATTACGAGCAGTACTTC. Translated: CASSSRFWTGDYEQYF. V gene TRBV5-1 combines with J gene TRBJ2-7, with TRBD1 identical over 9 bases. V lost 3 bases and J lost 4; bases outside the gene matches: 11. The V gene's germline CDR1 is SGHRS and CDR2 YFSETQ. This CDR3 spans 16 amino acids. The whole variable domain, filled in from reference TRBV5-1 and TRBJ2-7, reads KAGVTQTPRYLIKTRGQQVTLSCSPISGHRSVSWYQQTPGQGLQFLFEYFSETQRNKGNFPGRFSGRQFSNSRSEMNVSTLELGDSALYLCASSSRFWTGDYEQYFGPGTRLTVT.

Details on this clone: A much larger clone lies one base from this, so it may be a read error. This chain joins TRBV7-2 and TRBJ2-2; D is perhaps TRBD1 (5 bases). This CDR3 has 15 amino acids. Trimming pared 0 bases from V and 1 base from J, leaving 6 bases between. CDR1 and CDR2 from the germline V gene are SGHTA and FQGNSA. The CDR3 bases are TGTGCCAGCAGCTTAGCGGGGCTGAACACCGGGGAGCTGTTTTTT. It yields the protein CASSLAGLNTGELFF.

V is TRBV18 and J is TRBJ2-3; D is perhaps TRBD2 (6 bases). This CDR3 spans 16 amino acids. Germline V gives CDR1 KGHSH, CDR2 LQKENI. Trimming took off 0 bases at V and 3 bases at J, with 13 bases between the two ends. CDR3 loop: CASSPPNGRSTDTQYF. CDR3 coding DNA: TGTGCCAGCTCACCACCCAACGGGAGATCGACAGATACGCAGTATTTT.

This chain joins TRBV18 and TRBJ2-1; the D is unclear. V was pared by 4 bases and J by 6 bases, with 13 bases between. The CDR3 contains 14 residues. CDR1 KGHSH and CDR2 LQKENI come from the germline V gene. Here the CDR3 reads CASSQGVIGNEQFF. CDR3 nucleotide sequence: TGTGCCAGCTCACAAGGCGTTATTGGCAATGAGCAGTTCTTC.

J is TRBJ2-7 and V is TRBV2, with TRBD1 identical over 8 bases. This CDR3 is 13 amino acids long. V lost 6 bases and J lost 7; bases outside the gene matches: 8. Germline V CDR1 and CDR2: SNHLY, FYNNEI. This CDR3 is CASRVGQGGEQYF. CDR3 DNA: TGTGCCAGCAGGGTAGGACAGGGTGGGGAGCAGTACTTC.

This chain uses TRBV21-1 with TRBJ1-4; TRBD1 is the table's D call, not checked against the DNA. TRBV21-1 is given as a pseudogene. CDR3 length: 16 amino acids. CDR3 nucleotide sequence: TGTGCCAGCAGCATCGGACAGGGGCGATCTCCTGAAAAACTGTTTTTT. Translating it yields CASSIGQGRSPEKLFF.

The gene calls are TRBV6-6 and TRBJ2-3, with D possibly being TRBD2 (6 bases). V lost 4 bases and J lost 2, with 16 bases in between. The CDR3 is made up of 16 amino acids. Germline V gene data show CDR1 as MNHNY and CDR2 as SVGAGI (reference sequence). CDR3 in DNA: TGTGCCAGCAGTTCCGAAAGCCTAGCGTACACAGATACGCAGTATTTT. This codes for CASSSESLAYTDTQYF.

This chain links TRBV4-3 with TRBJ2-6; D is ambiguous. This CDR3 contains 14 residues. The germline V gene encodes CDR1 LGHNA and CDR2 YSLEER. The V gene lost 3 bases and the J gene lost 3 bases, with 6 bases spanning the gap. The CDR3, as DNA: TGCGCCAGCAGCCACAGAATTGGGGCCAACGTCCTGACTTTC. It is translated as CASSHRIGANVLTF.

The V gene is TRBV28, the J gene TRBJ1-5, with a possible D match to TRBD1 (6 bases). The CDR3 has 17 residues. From germline, CDR1 is MDHEN and CDR2 SYDVKM. The germline V and J ends were trimmed by 3 bases and 7 bases, with 22 bases remaining between them. CDR3: CASSFGAGGALRQPQHF. The CDR3 bases are TGTGCCAGCAGTTTTGGCGCCGGGGGGGCGCTCCGGCAGCCCCAGCATTTT.

V gene TRBV25-1 combines with J gene TRBJ1-5, with a weak D call TRBD1 (6 bases). Germline CDR1 and CDR2: MGHDK and SYGVNS. This CDR3 comprises 15 residues. Deletions cut 8 bases from V and 1 base from J, with 15 bases between. The CDR3: CASGPRGDSNQPQHF. Here the CDR3 DNA reads TGTGCCAGCGGCCCAAGGGGGGACAGCAATCAGCCCCAGCATTTT.

This chain links TRBV27 with TRBJ2-7, with D perhaps matching TRBD2 (5 bases). The CDR3 covers 12 residues. Germline assignment: CDR1 MNHEY and CDR2 SMNVEV (reference sequence). Trimming removed 10 bases at V and 0 bases at J, with 10 bases between. The CDR3 loop is CATVSGSYEQYF. The CDR3 DNA is TGTGCCACCGTAAGCGGCTCCTACGAGCAGTACTTC.

The chain recombines TRBV19 with TRBJ2-5; D is undetermined. The CDR3 is 14 amino acids. Germline V CDR1 and CDR2: LNHDA, SQIVND (reference sequence). With 5 bases removed from V and 3 bases from J, the gap between germline ends came to 13 bases. CDR3 in amino acids: CASSVLGSEETQYF. The CDR3 DNA is TGTGCCAGTAGTGTATTGGGCAGTGAAGAGACCCAGTACTTC.

The V call is TRBV7-9, the J call TRBJ1-1; tentatively, D is TRBD1 (5 bases). The CDR3 has 14 residues. V gave up 5 bases and J gave up 4 bases, with 14 bases separating them. Germline V gene lookup returns CDR1 SEHNR and CDR2 FQNEAQ (reference sequence). CDR3 in amino acids: CASSQGHQFTEAFF. The CDR3 DNA reads TGTGCCAGCAGCCAAGGACACCAGTTCACTGAAGCTTTCTTT.

V gene TRBV27 combines with J gene TRBJ2-5, with D perhaps assigned TRBD1 or TRBD2 (5 bases each). The germline gives CDR1 MNHEY, CDR2 SMNVEV (reference sequence). The CDR3 sequence is 14 residues long. V lost 6 bases and J 7 bases, leaving 18 bases between the germline ends. CDR3 bases: TGTGCCAGCAGGACCTCTGGGACCCTGGGGACCCAGTACTTC. Translation gives CASRTSGTLGTQYF.

The J gene is TRBJ2-7, the V gene TRBV9, with 7 bases matching TRBD1. The CDR3 is 14 amino acids. Germline CDR1 reads SGDLS; CDR2 reads YYNGEE. Unmatched junction bases numbered 4, after V lost 0 bases and J lost 4 bases. The CDR3 coding sequence is TGTGCCAGCAGCGTAGGTGTGACAGGGTACGAGCAGTACTTC. Translating gives CASSVGVTGYEQYF.

This clone has only one observation. The chain is built from TRBV19 and TRBJ1-3, with D uncertain. CDR1 is LNHDA and CDR2 is SQIVND in the germline V gene (reference sequence). The V end lost 5 bases, the J end lost 9 bases, and 23 bases lay between the germline ends. The CDR3 has 16 residues. The CDR3 region has the DNA TGTGCCAGTAGTTACCGATCCCGGACCTCCGGGAGCACCATATATTTT. It specifies CASSYRSRTSGSTIYF.

Notes on this clone: The junction differs from germline at one of its ends, possibly a read error. The gene calls are TRBV7-9 and TRBJ2-3; no clear D. Germline V gene data show CDR1 as SEHNR and CDR2 as FQNEAQ (reference sequence). This CDR3 has 15 amino acids. The DNA of the CDR3 is TGTGCCAGCAGCTTATCGGGCACCAGCTCAGATACGCAGTGTTTT. Amino acid sequence: CASSLSGTSSDTQCF.

V usage is TRBV11-3 and J usage is TRBJ2-1; perhaps TRBD2 as D (6 bases). The V gene lost 4 bases and the J gene lost 3 bases, with 16 bases spanning the gap. Germline CDR1 SGHNT, CDR2 YENEEA. This CDR3 has 16 residues. The CDR3 protein is CASSYRDSASYNEQFF. CDR3 nucleotide sequence: TGTGCCAGCAGCTACCGGGACTCAGCAAGCTACAATGAGCAGTTCTTC.

This sequence joins TRBV12-5 and TRBJ2-2, with a weak D call TRBD1 (7 bases). V was cut by 6 bases and J by 4 bases, with 12 bases left in between. CDR1 is LGHNT and CDR2 is FRNRAP in the germline V gene. This CDR3 has 14 residues. The CDR3: CASGGGQPTGELFF. CDR3 DNA: TGTGCTAGTGGGGGGGGACAGCCCACCGGGGAGCTGTTTTTT.

CDR3 in amino acids: CASSLGLGSSYEQYF. The CDR3 DNA reads TGTGCCAGCAGCTTAGGCTTAGGGAGCTCCTACGAGCAGTACTTC. The V and J genes are TRBV7-9 and TRBJ2-7; D might be TRBD2 (5 bases). CDR1 and CDR2 (germline): SEHNR, FQNEAQ (reference sequence). Trimming took off 1 base at V and 0 bases at J, with 10 bases between the two ends. This CDR3 region has 15 residues.

This chain connects TRBV5-1 to TRBJ2-5; D may correspond to TRBD1 or TRBD2 (5 bases each). Germline values: CDR1 SGHRS, CDR2 YFSETQ. This CDR3 comprises 15 residues. V was clipped by 3 bases and J by 1 base, with 13 bases between them. Written as DNA, the CDR3 is TGCGCCAGCAGCTCAACCCCGGGGCTCCAAGAGACCCAGTACTTC. This codes for CASSSTPGLQETQYF.

The chain employs TRBV5-4 and TRBJ2-1; possibly TRBD2 for D (6 bases). The CDR3 is made up of 16 amino acids. The V gene lost 4 bases and the J gene lost 0 bases, with 14 bases spanning the gap. Per the germline V gene, CDR1 is SGHNT and CDR2 is YYREEE (reference sequence). CDR3 in DNA: TGTGCCAGCAGCAAGCTAGCGACGAGCTCCTACAATGAGCAGTTCTTC. Amino acids: CASSKLATSSYNEQFF.

This clone appeared once. The chain recombines TRBV5-1 with TRBJ1-3, with D maybe TRBD1 (6 bases). V was clipped by 2 bases and J by 0 bases, with 15 bases between them. CDR1 and CDR2 from the germline V gene are SGHRS and YFSETQ. The CDR3 runs 17 residues. The CDR3 reads CASSFSPDRLSGNTIYF. The CDR3 DNA reads TGCGCCAGCAGCTTCAGTCCCGACAGGCTCTCTGGAAACACCATATATTTT.

This clone is a singleton in its sample. This sample also contains other DNA sequences that code for the same CDR3. The chain combines TRBV20-1 with TRBJ1-1; D may be TRBD1 (6 bases). This CDR3 region has 11 residues. CDR1 and CDR2 (germline): DFQATT, SNEGSKA (reference sequence). Trimming removed 4 bases at V and 4 bases at J, with 7 bases between. DNA of the CDR3: TGCAGTGCTAACAGGGTCACTGAAGCTTTCTTT. Encoded protein: CSANRVTEAFF.

The chain recombines TRBV23-1 with TRBJ2-1, with D uncertain. TRBV23-1 is an open reading frame, and its role is uncertain. The CDR3 loop spans 16 amino acids. Trimming removed 7 bases from V and 0 bases from J, with 16 bases in between. The CDR3 loop is CASTPLIPSSYNEQFF. The CDR3 bases are TGCGCCAGCACCCCCCTCATTCCTAGCTCCTACAATGAGCAGTTCTTC.

The rearrangement links TRBV5-4 to TRBJ2-3; no reliable D call. The CDR3 consists of 15 residues. Germline V lookup: CDR1 SGHNT, CDR2 YYREEE (reference sequence). The V end was cut by 4 bases, the J end by 4 bases, with 16 bases between. CDR3 nucleotides: TGTGCCAGCAGCAAGGAACTACTGATATCAGATACGCAGTATTTT. It codes for CASSKELLISDTQYF. The variable domain in full, completed from reference TRBV5-4 and TRBJ2-3, reads ETGVTQSPTHLIKTRGQQVTLRCSSQSGHNTVSWYQQALGQGPQFIFQYYREEENGRGNFPPRFSGLQFPNYSSELNVNALELDDSALYLCASSKELLISDTQYFGPGTRLTVL.